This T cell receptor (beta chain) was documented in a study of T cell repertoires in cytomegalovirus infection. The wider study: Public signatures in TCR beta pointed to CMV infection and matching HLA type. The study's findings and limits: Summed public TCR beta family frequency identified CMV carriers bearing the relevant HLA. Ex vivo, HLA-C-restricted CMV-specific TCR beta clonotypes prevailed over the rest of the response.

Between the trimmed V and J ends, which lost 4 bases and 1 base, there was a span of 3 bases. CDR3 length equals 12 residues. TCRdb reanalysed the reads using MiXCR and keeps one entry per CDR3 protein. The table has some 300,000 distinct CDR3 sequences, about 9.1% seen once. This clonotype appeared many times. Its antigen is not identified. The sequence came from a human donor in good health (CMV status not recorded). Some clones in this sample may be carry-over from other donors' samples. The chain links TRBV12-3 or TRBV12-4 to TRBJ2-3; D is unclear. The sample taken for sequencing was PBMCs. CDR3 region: CASSSGTDTQYF. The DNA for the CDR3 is TGTGCCAGCAGTTCCGGCACAGATACGCAGTATTTT.